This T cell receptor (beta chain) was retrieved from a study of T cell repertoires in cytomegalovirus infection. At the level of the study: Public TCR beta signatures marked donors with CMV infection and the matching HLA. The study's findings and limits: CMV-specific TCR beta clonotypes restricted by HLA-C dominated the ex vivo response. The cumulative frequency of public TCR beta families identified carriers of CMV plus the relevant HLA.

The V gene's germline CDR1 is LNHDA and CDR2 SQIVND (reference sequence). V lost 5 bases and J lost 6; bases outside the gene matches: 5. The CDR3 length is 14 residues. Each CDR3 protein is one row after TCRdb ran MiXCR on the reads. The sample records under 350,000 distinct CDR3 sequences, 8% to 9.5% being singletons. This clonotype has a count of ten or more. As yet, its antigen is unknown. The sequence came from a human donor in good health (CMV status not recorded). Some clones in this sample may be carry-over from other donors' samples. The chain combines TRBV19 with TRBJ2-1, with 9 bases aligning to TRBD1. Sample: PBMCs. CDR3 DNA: TGTGCCAGTAGTCGCCCGGGACAGGGCAATGAGCAGTTCTTC. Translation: CASSRPGQGNEQFF.